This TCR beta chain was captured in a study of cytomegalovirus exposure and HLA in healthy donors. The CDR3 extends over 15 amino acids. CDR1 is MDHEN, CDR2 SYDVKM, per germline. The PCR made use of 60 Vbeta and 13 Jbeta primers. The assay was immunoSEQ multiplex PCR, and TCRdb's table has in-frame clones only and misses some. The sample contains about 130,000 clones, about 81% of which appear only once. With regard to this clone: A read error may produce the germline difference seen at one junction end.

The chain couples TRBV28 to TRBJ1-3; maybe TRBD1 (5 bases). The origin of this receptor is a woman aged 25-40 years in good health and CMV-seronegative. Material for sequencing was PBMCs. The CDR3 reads CASSGQQRYEDTMYF. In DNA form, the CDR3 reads TGTGCCAGCAGTGGCCAACAGAGGTACGAGGACACCATGTATTTT.